These 10 T cell receptor beta chains share one sample of origin, sequenced in a study of cytomegalovirus exposure and HLA in healthy donors listed by TCRdb under 2017. Library prep was done by the immunoSEQ multiplex PCR assay. TCRdb re-hosts the immuneACCESS table, in-frame sequences only. Its copies lack some clones; in the studies checked, an unresolved V gene accounts for under half of them, and the cause for the rest is not known. The sample has 220,000 or so clones on record, over 80% of them singletons. Roughly an eighth of the sample rests with the top ten. Sequenced sample: PBMCs. These receptor sequences come from a woman in her twenties or thirties in good health and CMV-seropositive.

The chain couples TRBV4-3 to TRBJ2-1; 11 nucleotides line up with TRBD1. CDR3 length: 15 amino acids. Trimming at V came to 3 bases and at J to 5 bases, leaving 3 bases not matched to a gene. The germline V gene has CDR1 LGHNA and CDR2 YSLEER. The DNA for the CDR3 is TGCGCCAGCAGCCAGCCGGGACAGGGGGACAATGAGCAGTTCTTC. Its translation: CASSQPGQGDNEQFF.

The chain carries TRBV29-1 and TRBJ1-1, with a weak D call TRBD1 (6 bases). Between the trimmed V and J ends, which lost 5 bases and 0 bases, there was a span of 10 bases. The CDR3 sequence is 13 residues long. Per germline, CDR1 SQVTM and CDR2 ANQGSEA. The CDR3 sequence is CSVKDSLNTEAFF. The CDR3 DNA reads as TGCAGCGTTAAGGACAGCTTGAACACTGAAGCTTTCTTT.

The chain links TRBV27 to TRBJ1-1, with unresolved D. The germline gives CDR1 MNHEY, CDR2 SMNVEV (reference sequence). Deletions cut 1 base from V and 0 bases from J, with 9 bases between. The CDR3 is 15 amino acids. Here the CDR3 DNA reads TGTGCCAGCAGTTTATATGGGGATATGAACACTGAAGCTTTCTTT. Encoded protein: CASSLYGDMNTEAFF.

The V gene is TRBV4-2, the J gene TRBJ2-7, with 8 bases identical to TRBD2. Losses at the gene ends were 0 bases for V and 1 base for J; bases not matched to a gene: 2. The germline CDR1 and CDR2 sequences are LGHNA and YNFKEQ. This CDR3 has 15 residues. The CDR3 region is CASSQELAESYEQYF. The CDR3 bases are TGTGCCAGCAGCCAAGAACTAGCGGAGTCCTACGAGCAGTACTTC.

The V call is TRBV4-1, the J call TRBJ2-5; D uncertain. The CDR3 runs 15 residues. V dropped 4 bases and J dropped 2 bases, with 14 bases sitting between them. CDR1 is MGHRA and CDR2 is YSYEKL in the germline V gene. CDR3 bases: TGCGCCAGCAGCCTTACAAGGACGGCTCAAGAGACCCAGTACTTC. Translating gives CASSLTRTAQETQYF.

The chain is built from TRBV28 and TRBJ2-3; D is perhaps TRBD1 or TRBD2 (5 bases each). Trimming pared 4 bases from V and 1 base from J, leaving 12 bases between. From germline, CDR1 is MDHEN and CDR2 SYDVKM. This CDR3 region has 15 residues. The chain's CDR3 is CASSWLGVGTDTQYF. The DNA of the CDR3 is TGTGCCAGCAGTTGGTTGGGGGTCGGCACAGATACGCAGTATTTT.

This clone was recorded only once. The chain uses TRBV7-6 and TRBJ1-1; D unresolved. CDR3 length equals 12 residues. The germline CDR1 and CDR2 sequences are SGHVS and FNYEAQ. Trimming removed 5 bases from V and 0 bases from J, with 4 bases in between. DNA of the CDR3: TGTGCCAGCAGCCTAGTGAACACTGAAGCTTTCTTT. This gives the protein CASSLVNTEAFF.

This clone was seen only a few times. This chain links TRBV2 with TRBJ1-5, with TRBD1 identical over 7 bases. The CDR3 has 14 residues. The trim removed 4 bases at V and 4 bases at J, leaving 4 bases unmatched. Per the germline V gene, CDR1 is SNHLY and CDR2 is FYNNEI. The CDR3 here is CASSGPQGNQPQHF. The CDR3 coding sequence is TGTGCCAGCAGTGGGCCACAGGGGAATCAGCCCCAGCATTTT.

The chain is built from TRBV29-1 and TRBJ1-1, with TRBD1 identical over 7 bases. The CDR3 loop spans 15 amino acids. The junction had 11 bases not matched to a gene; V was cut back by 7 bases and J by 0 bases. Germline V gives CDR1 SQVTM, CDR2 ANQGSEA. CDR3 in amino acids: CSAEIDRALNTEAFF. CDR3 DNA sequence: TGCAGCGCTGAGATTGACAGGGCGCTGAACACTGAAGCTTTCTTT.

The table lists this clone with a count of one. The gene calls are TRBV27 and TRBJ2-3, with D hard to call. The V gene's germline CDR1 is MNHEY and CDR2 SMNVEV (reference sequence). The V end was cut by 6 bases, the J end by 4 bases, with 8 bases between. This CDR3 has 12 residues. The CDR3 here is CASSAGSDTQYF. DNA for the CDR3: TGTGCCAGCAGCGCAGGCTCAGATACGCAGTATTTT.